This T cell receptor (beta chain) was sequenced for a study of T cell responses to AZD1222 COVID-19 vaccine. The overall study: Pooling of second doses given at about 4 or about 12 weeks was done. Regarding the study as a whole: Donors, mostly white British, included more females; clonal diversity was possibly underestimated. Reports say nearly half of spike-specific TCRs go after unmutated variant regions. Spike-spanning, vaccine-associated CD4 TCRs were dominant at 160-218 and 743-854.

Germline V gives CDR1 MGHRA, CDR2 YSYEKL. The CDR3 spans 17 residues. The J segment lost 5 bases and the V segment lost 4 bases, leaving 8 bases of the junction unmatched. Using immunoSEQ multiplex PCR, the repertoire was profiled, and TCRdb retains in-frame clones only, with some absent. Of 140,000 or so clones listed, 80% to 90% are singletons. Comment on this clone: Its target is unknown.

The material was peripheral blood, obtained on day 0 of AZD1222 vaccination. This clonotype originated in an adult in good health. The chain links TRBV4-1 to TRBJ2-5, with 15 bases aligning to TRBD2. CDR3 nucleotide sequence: TGCGCCAGCAGCCCAGGACTAGCGGGAGGGCCGGGGGAGACCCAGTACTTC. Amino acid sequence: CASSPGLAGGPGETQYF.